One and the same sample provided the 9 T cell receptor beta chains below, sequenced in a study of blood T cell repertoires in COVID-19. Assay: immunoSEQ multiplex PCR; the TCRdb copy retains only in-frame clones and omits some. The sample consists of 55,000 to 75,000 clones, 82% of them appearing once. The sequenced sample consisted of peripheral blood. Receptors were obtained from a man older than 75 with active COVID-19.

This clone appeared a few times. The chain links TRBV6-2 or TRBV6-3 to TRBJ2-6, with 7 bases fitting TRBD1. With V trimmed by 6 bases and J by 2 bases, 4 bases remained unmatched. The CDR3 totals 15 residues. The V gene's germline CDR1 is MNHEY and CDR2 SVGEGT. The CDR3 region has the DNA TGTGCCAGCAGCAGGACAGGAGCTGGGGCCAACGTCCTGACTTTC. Its translation: CASSRTGAGANVLTF.

The CDR3 spells CASSLVLAETTGELFF. In DNA form, the CDR3 reads TGCGCCAGCAGCTTGGTACTAGCGGAAACTACCGGGGAGCTGTTTTTT. This chain uses TRBV5-1 with TRBJ2-2; 8 positions agree with TRBD2. The V gene end was trimmed by 0 bases and the J gene end by 5 bases; junction bases not matched to a gene: 6. Germline lookup yields CDR1 SGHRS and CDR2 YFSETQ. The CDR3 is made up of 16 amino acids.

The V call is TRBV19, the J call TRBJ2-7, with D perhaps TRBD2 (5 bases). The ends were cut back, 5 bases at V and 7 bases at J, with 15 bases in the middle. Germline V gene lookup returns CDR1 LNHDA and CDR2 SQIVND (reference sequence). CDR3 length: 13 residues. The CDR3 DNA is TGTGCCAGTAGTGTGAGGGATTCGGGGGAGCAGTACTTC. Residues: CASSVRDSGEQYF.

The sample holds a few counts of this clone. The rearrangement links TRBV19 to TRBJ2-1, with 8 bases fitting TRBD2. Per the germline V gene, CDR1 is LNHDA and CDR2 is SQIVND (reference sequence). V was pared by 7 bases and J by 5 bases, with 10 bases of the junction left unmatched. The CDR3 runs to 15 residues. CDR3 sequence (DNA): TGTGCCAGTAAGCGACCCGGGACTAGACACAATGAGCAGTTCTTC. It encodes CASKRPGTRHNEQFF.

This clone was seen once. The rearrangement joins TRBV9 to TRBJ2-2, with TRBD1 matching over 10 bases. Germline V gene data show CDR1 as SGDLS and CDR2 as YYNGEE. Trimming at V came to 3 bases and at J to 6 bases, leaving 8 bases not matched to a gene. This CDR3 has 16 amino acids. DNA for the CDR3: TGTGCCAGCAGCGCCCGACAGGGGGCGCTTGCCGGGGAGCTGTTTTTT. Translated, it gives CASSARQGALAGELFF.

This rearrangement joins TRBV7-8 to TRBJ2-5; D not resolved. The CDR3 contains 14 residues. Germline loops: CDR1 SGHVS, CDR2 FQNEAQ. Deletions cut 3 bases from V and 1 base from J, with 9 bases between. The CDR3 is CASSLMRIQETQYF. CDR3 in DNA: TGTGCCAGCAGCTTGATGCGGATCCAAGAGACCCAGTACTTC.

This clone was seen more than once but under ten times. The chain joins TRBV6-5 to TRBJ1-5, with TRBD1 matching over 10 bases. Germline CDR1 MNHEY, CDR2 SVGAGI. The CDR3 spans 15 residues. The V gene end was trimmed by 2 bases and the J gene end by 7 bases; junction bases not matched to a gene: 5. Here the CDR3 DNA reads TGTGCCAGCAGTTACGTTATGGGACAGGGGCAGCCCCAGCATTTT. Translated: CASSYVMGQGQPQHF.

The chain is built from TRBV2 and TRBJ1-4, with TRBD1 as a possible D gene (5 bases). V lost 1 base and J lost 8, with 17 bases in between. Germline CDR1 and CDR2: SNHLY and FYNNEI. This CDR3 is 16 amino acids long. CDR3 residues: CASSEGVRRGTEKLFF. The CDR3 DNA sequence: TGTGCCAGCAGTGAAGGTGTTCGCCGGGGGACGGAAAAACTGTTTTTT.

The count of this clone is one. CDR3 sequence reads: CASSPRDVLFF. CDR3 nucleotide sequence: TGTGCCAGCTCACCCCGAGATGTGCTGTTTTTT. This chain uses TRBV18 with TRBJ2-2; D remains ambiguous. The CDR3 sequence is 11 residues long. Germline V gene data show CDR1 as KGHSH and CDR2 as LQKENI. Trimming removed 3 bases at V and 13 bases at J, with 9 bases between.